This TCR beta chain was retrieved from a study of beta chain features in type 1 diabetes. Study as a whole: All samples combined gave fewer than 110 million sorted cells for examination.

The whole isolated RNA underwent reverse transcription, so sequencing captured expressed TCRB transcripts. Deep immunoSEQ sequencing covered naive, central memory and regulatory T cell samples. The assay was immunoSEQ multiplex PCR, and TCRdb's table has in-frame clones only and misses some. The data show 400,000 to 550,000 clones, over 10% seen once. The CDR3 extends over 12 amino acids. The germline V and J ends were trimmed by 5 bases and 4 bases, with 5 bases remaining between them. The germline V gene has CDR1 KGHSH and CDR2 LQKENI. This clone was seen only a few times. The receptor was isolated from a woman younger than 35 in good health. The chain is built from TRBV18 and TRBJ2-2; D uncertain. Sequencing used naive CD4+ T cells from blood. The CDR3 nucleotides read TGTGCCAGCTCATATAGCACCGGGGAGCTGTTTTTT. Amino acid sequence: CASSYSTGELFF. Full variable domain (remainder filled in from reference TRBV18 and TRBJ2-2): NAGVMQNPRHLVRRRGQEARLRCSPMKGHSHVYWYRQLPEEGLKFMVYLQKENIIDESGMPKERFSAEFPKEGPSILRIQQVVRGDSAAYFCASSYSTGELFFGEGSRLTVL.